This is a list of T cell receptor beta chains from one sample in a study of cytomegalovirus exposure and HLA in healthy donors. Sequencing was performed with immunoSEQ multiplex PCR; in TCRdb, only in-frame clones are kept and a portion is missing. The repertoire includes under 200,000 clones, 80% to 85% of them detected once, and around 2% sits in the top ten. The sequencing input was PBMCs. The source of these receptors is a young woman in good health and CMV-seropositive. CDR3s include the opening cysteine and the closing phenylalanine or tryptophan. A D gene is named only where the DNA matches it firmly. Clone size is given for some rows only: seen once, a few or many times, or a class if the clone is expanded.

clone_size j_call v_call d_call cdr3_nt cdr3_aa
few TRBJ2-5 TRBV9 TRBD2 TGTGCCAGCAGCGCGTCGCTAGCGGGGGGGTTAGAGACCCAGTACTTC CASSASLAGGLETQYF
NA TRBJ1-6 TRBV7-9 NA TGTTCCAGCAGCTTAGGTGGCAGGGTCGAAGGATCACCCCTCCACTTT CSSSLGGRVEGSPLHF
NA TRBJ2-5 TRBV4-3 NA TGCGCCAGCAGCCAAGATCGGCGGCTAGAGACCCAGTACTTC CASSQDRRLETQYF
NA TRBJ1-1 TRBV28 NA TGTGCCAGCAGTCAGCGGTTACTTGAAGCTTTCTTT CASSQRLLEAFF
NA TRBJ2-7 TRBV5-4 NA TGTGCCAGCAGCTCACAGGGCTACGAGCAGTACTTC CASSSQGYEQYF
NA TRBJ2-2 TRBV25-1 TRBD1 TGTGCCAGCATCCGGGACAGGGGGTTGAACACCGGGGAGCTGTTTTTT CASIRDRGLNTGELFF
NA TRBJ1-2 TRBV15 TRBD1 TGTGCCACCAGCAGAGTTTCAGGACAGGGGAATGGCTACACCTTC CATSRVSGQGNGYTF
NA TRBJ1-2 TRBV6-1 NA TGTGCCAGCAGTGAATTTGCCAGGTTCTATGGCTACACCTTC CASSEFARFYGYTF
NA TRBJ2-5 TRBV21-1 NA TGTGCCAGCAGCATCCTCGGGAGGGACCCCACTGAGACCCAGTACTTC CASSILGRDPTETQYF
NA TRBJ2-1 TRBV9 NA TGTGCCAGCGGTGGGCAGCATACAAATGAGCAGTTCTTC CASGGQHTNEQFF
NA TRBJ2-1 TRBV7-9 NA TGTGCCAGCGCGGGGATGGACAATGAGCAGTTCTTC CASAGMDNEQFF
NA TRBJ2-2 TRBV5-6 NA TGTGCCAGCAGCTTGCGCGGAAACGCGAACACCGGGGAGCTGTTTTTT CASSLRGNANTGELFF
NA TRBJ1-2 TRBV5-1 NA TGCGCCAGCAGCTTGGCGCGGGGCAGCTATGGCTACACCTTC CASSLARGSYGYTF
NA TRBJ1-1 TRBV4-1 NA TGCGCCAGCAGCCAAGATCTCGGTTTTACTGAAGCTTTCTTT CASSQDLGFTEAFF
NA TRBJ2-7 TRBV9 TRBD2 TGTGCCAGCAGCGTAGGAGCGGGGATTCTCTACGAGCAGTACTTC CASSVGAGILYEQYF
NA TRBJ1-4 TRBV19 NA TGTGCCAGTAGTATAAGCACAACTAATGAAAAACTGTTTTTT CASSISTTNEKLFF
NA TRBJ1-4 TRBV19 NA TGTGCCAGTTCCGAGTATGCCGCACCCTCAACTAATGAAAAACTGTTTTTT CASSEYAAPSTNEKLFF
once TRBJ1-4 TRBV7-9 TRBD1 TGTGCCAGCAGCACCCCCGACAGGGTTGGTTATACAGCTAATGAAAAACTGTTTTTT CASSTPDRVGYTANEKLFF
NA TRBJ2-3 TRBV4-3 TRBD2 TGCGCCAGCAGCCTCGAGCGGGGGGCAACAGATACGCAGTATTTT CASSLERGATDTQYF
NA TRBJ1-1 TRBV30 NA TGTGCCTGGGCGGGGGTGAACACTGAAGCTTTCTTT CAWAGVNTEAFF
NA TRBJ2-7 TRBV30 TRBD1 TGTGCCTGGAGTACAGGGGGCAGCTACGAGCAGTACTTC CAWSTGGSYEQYF
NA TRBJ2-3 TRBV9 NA TGTGCCAGCAGCGCCGGGATTCCGGGCACAGATACGCAGTATTTT CASSAGIPGTDTQYF
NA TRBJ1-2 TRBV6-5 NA TGTGCCAGCAGTTACGTTGGTGAGGGAACTGGGGGCTACACCTTC CASSYVGEGTGGYTF
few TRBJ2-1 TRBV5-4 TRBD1 TGTGCCAGCAGCTCACGGACAGGGAGCTCCTACAATGAGCAGTTCTTC CASSSRTGSSYNEQFF
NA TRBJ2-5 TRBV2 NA TGTGCCAGCAGGGCAGGGAAAGAGACCCAGTACTTC CASRAGKETQYF
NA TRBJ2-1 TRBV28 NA TGTGCCAGGCTTTTTAGGCCTTGCGGGGACCATGAGCAGTTCTTC CARLFRPCGDHEQFF
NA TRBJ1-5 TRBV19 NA TGTGCCAGTGCCTGGGGAGGAGGCAATCAGCCCCAGCATTTT CASAWGGGNQPQHF
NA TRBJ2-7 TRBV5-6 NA TGTGCCAGCAGCTCTGGCCTTAACGAGCAGTACTTC CASSSGLNEQYF
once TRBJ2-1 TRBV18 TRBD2 TGTGCCAGCTCACCATCGGATAGCGGGGGGTACAATGAGCAGTTCTTC CASSPSDSGGYNEQFF
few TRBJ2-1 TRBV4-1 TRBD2 TGTGCCAGCAGCCAAGGGCTAGCGGGGGACTACAATGAGCAGTTCTTC CASSQGLAGDYNEQFF
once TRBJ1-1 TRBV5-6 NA TGTGCCAGCAGCCTTAGACAGGCCCCTGAAGCTTTCTTT CASSLRQAPEAFF
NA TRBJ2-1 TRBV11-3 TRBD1 TGTGCCAGCAGCTCTCAGGGGACAGGGACGGTTAATGAGCAGTTCTTC CASSSQGTGTVNEQFF
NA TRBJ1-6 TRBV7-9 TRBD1 TGTGCCAGCAGCACAACAACCGGGACAGATAATTCACCCCTCCACTTT CASSTTTGTDNSPLHF
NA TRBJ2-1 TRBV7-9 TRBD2 TGTGCCAGCAGCGCCGTTACTAGCGGGGGGGCTTTATTCAATGAGCAGTTCTTC CASSAVTSGGALFNEQFF
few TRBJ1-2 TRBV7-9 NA TGTGCCAGCAGCTTTTGGGAGGCTGGCTACACCTTC CASSFWEAGYTF
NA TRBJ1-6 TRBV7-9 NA TGTGCCAGCAGCTTACCAGTCTATAATTCACCCCTCCACTTT CASSLPVYNSPLHF
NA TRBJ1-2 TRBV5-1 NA TGCGCCAGCAGCTTAACCACAGGTGGCAACTATGGCTACACCTTC CASSLTTGGNYGYTF
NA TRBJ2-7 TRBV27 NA TGTGCCAGCAGTTTGTTAGGGGTAGGGGGATACGAGCAGTACTTC CASSLLGVGGYEQYF
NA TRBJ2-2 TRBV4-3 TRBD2 TGCGCCAGCAGCCCTTTAAGGATCGGGGGGGAGACCGGGGAGCTGTTTTTT CASSPLRIGGETGELFF
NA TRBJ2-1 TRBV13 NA TGTGCCAGCAGCTCTCTACAGCACAATGAGCAGTTCTTC CASSSLQHNEQFF
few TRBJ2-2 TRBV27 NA TGTGCCAGCAGTTTTGGACAACTGTCCGGGGAGCTGTTTTTT CASSFGQLSGELFF
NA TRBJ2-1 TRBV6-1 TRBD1 TGTGCCGCCCAGCGGGACAGGGGGTCCTATTGGTTCTTC CAAQRDRGSYWFF